Presented here are 7 T cell receptor beta chains from one specimen sequenced in a study of T cell responses to AZD1222 COVID-19 vaccine. Assay used: immunoSEQ multiplex PCR; TCRdb lists only in-frame clones, some missing. The table includes 170,000 or so clones, about 93% detected once. Here the sequenced sample was peripheral blood, taken 28 days after the second dose of the MenACWY control vaccine. The origin of the receptors is an adult who received the MenACWY meningococcal vaccine as a control.

This rearrangement joins TRBV11-1 to TRBJ1-2, with 7 bases aligning to TRBD1. In germline, CDR1 is SGHAT, CDR2 FQDESV (reference sequence). V shed 3 bases, J shed 6 bases, and the junction held 1 base outside the gene matches. This CDR3 has 12 amino acids. The CDR3 DNA is TGTGCCAGCAGCTTCCAGGGGGATGGCTACACCTTC. It encodes CASSFQGDGYTF. The full variable domain, with the rest looked up from reference TRBV11-1 and TRBJ1-2, is EAEVAQSPRYKITEKSQAVAFWCDPISGHATLYWYRQILGQGPELLVQFQDESVVDDSQLPKDRFSAERLKGVDSTLKIQPAELGDSAMYLCASSFQGDGYTFGSGTRLTVV.

J is TRBJ2-1 and V is TRBV18, with 7 bases identical to TRBD2. This CDR3 comprises 14 residues. V was clipped by 3 bases and J by 5 bases; unmatched bases: 4. The germline gives CDR1 KGHSH, CDR2 LQKENI. Here the CDR3 reads CASSPASGNNEQFF. In DNA form, the CDR3 reads TGTGCCAGCTCACCGGCTAGCGGAAACAATGAGCAGTTCTTC.

The CDR3 is CASSAARTGGTEAFF. As DNA, the CDR3 is TGTGCCAGCAGCGCGGCGAGGACGGGGGGTACTGAAGCTTTCTTT. V gene TRBV9 combines with J gene TRBJ1-1, with a weak D call TRBD1 (5 bases). The germline gives CDR1 SGDLS, CDR2 YYNGEE. CDR3 length: 15 amino acids. The V end was cut by 3 bases, the J end by 5 bases, with 17 bases between.

The chain couples TRBV10-3 to TRBJ1-5; no clear D gene. The V and J ends lost 3 bases and 5 bases respectively, with 8 bases between them. Germline V gene sequence: CDR1 ENHRY, CDR2 SYGVKD. The CDR3 totals 13 residues. CDR3 nucleotides: TGTGCCATCAGTGAAAGCACCTATCAGCCCCAGCATTTT. It encodes CAISESTYQPQHF.

The chain is built from TRBV5-4 and TRBJ2-1; 10 bases map to TRBD2. This CDR3 has 15 residues. V was clipped by 4 bases and J by 8 bases; unmatched bases: 9. CDR1 and CDR2 from the germline V gene are SGHNT and YYREEE (reference sequence). CDR3 sequence (DNA): TGTGCCAGCAGCAGGAGACTAGCGGGTGAATATGAGCAGTTCTTC. Its protein is CASSRRLAGEYEQFF.

This sequence joins TRBV10-1 and TRBJ1-5; possible D gene TRBD1, 6 bases. The CDR3 is 16 residues long. Germline V gene data show CDR1 as WNHNN and CDR2 as SYGVQD (reference sequence). The V end was cut by 6 bases, the J end by 7 bases, with 22 bases between. CDR3 sequence: CASRLNRVGTRQPQHF. For the CDR3, the DNA is TGCGCCAGCAGGCTTAACAGGGTAGGAACTAGGCAGCCCCAGCATTTT.

The V gene is TRBV27, the J gene TRBJ2-1; D may be TRBD2 (5 bases). The germline CDR1 and CDR2 sequences are MNHEY and SMNVEV (reference sequence). Trimming left V 4 bases short and J 4 bases short, with 8 bases between. The CDR3 is 13 amino acids. The CDR3 sequence is CASSSREYNEQFF. The DNA for the CDR3 is TGTGCCAGCAGTTCGAGGGAATACAATGAGCAGTTCTTC.